The 12 T cell receptor beta chains below come from one sample, sequenced in a study of blood T cell repertoires in COVID-19. The assay was immunoSEQ multiplex PCR, and TCRdb's table has in-frame clones only and misses some. Among about 170,000 clones listed, more than 65% were seen once. Specimen: peripheral blood. The receptors originated from a man in his sixties or seventies with active or convalescent COVID-19.

The chain carries TRBV14 and TRBJ2-1; D is possibly TRBD2 (5 bases). Germline values: CDR1 SGHDN, CDR2 FVKESK. Between the trimmed V and J ends, which lost 1 base and 4 bases, there was a span of 11 bases. The CDR3 consists of 15 residues. The CDR3 spells CASSQGLALYNEQFF. The CDR3 DNA reads TGTGCCAGCAGCCAAGGTCTAGCTCTTTACAATGAGCAGTTCTTC.

The CDR3 spells CASSLDMNTEAFF. In nucleotides, the CDR3 is TGTGCCAGCTCACTAGATATGAACACTGAAGCTTTCTTT. The V call is TRBV18, the J call TRBJ1-1; no reliable D call. The germline V gene encodes CDR1 KGHSH and CDR2 LQKENI. CDR3 size: 13 residues. Between the trimmed V and J ends, which lost 4 bases and 0 bases, there was a span of 6 bases.

The V gene is TRBV7-2, the J gene TRBJ1-1; TRBD1 might be the D (6 bases). V dropped 3 bases and J dropped 3 bases, with 11 bases sitting between them. This CDR3 has 14 amino acids. Germline V gene data show CDR1 as SGHTA and CDR2 as FQGNSA. The CDR3 protein is CASSFQGSDTEAFF. The CDR3 coding sequence is TGTGCCAGCAGCTTCCAGGGGTCTGACACTGAAGCTTTCTTT.

This clone was found a few times. This rearrangement joins TRBV18 to TRBJ1-5; D unresolved. This CDR3 region has 13 residues. V was clipped by 3 bases and J by 5 bases, with 8 bases between them. Germline values: CDR1 KGHSH, CDR2 LQKENI. CDR3 bases: TGTGCCAGCTCACCGTACCGAGATCAGCCCCAGCATTTT. Encoded protein: CASSPYRDQPQHF.

This chain's CDR3 is CASSLVGGGNEQFF. CDR3 coding DNA: TGTGCCAGCAGCTTAGTGGGAGGGGGTAATGAGCAGTTCTTC. The chain has TRBV11-2 and TRBJ2-1, with D perhaps matching TRBD2 (7 bases). The V end lost 1 base, the J end lost 7 bases, and 11 bases lay between the germline ends. The CDR3 spans 14 residues. The germline gives CDR1 SGHAT, CDR2 FQNNGV. The variable domain in full, completed from reference TRBV11-2 and TRBJ2-1, reads EAGVAQSPRYKIIEKRQSVAFWCNPISGHATLYWYQQILGQGPKLLIQFQNNGVVDDSQLPKDRFSAERLKGVDSTLKIQPAKLEDSAVYLCASSLVGGGNEQFFGPGTRLTVL.

The V gene is TRBV6-2 or TRBV6-3, the J gene TRBJ2-2; tentative D call: TRBD2 (5 bases). This CDR3 spans 14 amino acids. Trimming stripped 0 bases from V and 3 bases from J, with 5 bases between. Germline V lookup: CDR1 MNHEY, CDR2 SVGEGT. CDR3 protein: CASSYSADTGELFF. CDR3 nucleotides: TGTGCCAGCAGTTACTCAGCGGACACCGGGGAGCTGTTTTTT.

This clone was seen more than once but under ten times. The chain joins TRBV18 to TRBJ2-7; D gene ambiguous. Trimming removed 3 bases from V and 6 bases from J, with 9 bases in between. The CDR3 extends over 12 amino acids. From germline, CDR1 is KGHSH and CDR2 LQKENI. CDR3 loop: CASSPGEGEQYF. The CDR3 DNA is TGTGCCAGCTCACCTGGAGAAGGCGAGCAGTACTTC.

The chain is built from TRBV5-6 and TRBJ1-5, with a possible D match to TRBD1 (5 bases). Germline V lookup: CDR1 SGHDT, CDR2 YYEEEE. V lost 0 bases, J lost 3 bases, and 7 bases lay in between. CDR3 size: 14 residues. The CDR3 region is CASSLGQLNQPQHF. Written as DNA, the CDR3 is TGTGCCAGCAGCTTGGGACAGCTCAATCAGCCCCAGCATTTT.

The rearrangement uses TRBV7-2 and TRBJ1-5; 8 nucleotides align to TRBD1. CDR3 length: 16 residues. The J segment lost 1 base and the V segment lost 6 bases, leaving 8 bases of the junction unmatched. Germline CDR1 is SGHTA and CDR2 is FQGNSA. CDR3 DNA sequence: TGTGCCAGCAGTCCTCAGGGGGCTTTGAGCAATCAGCCCCAGCATTTT. Its translation is CASSPQGALSNQPQHF.

The V gene is TRBV7-2, the J gene TRBJ2-5; perhaps TRBD2 as D (6 bases). This CDR3 region has 14 residues. The germline V and J ends were trimmed by 7 bases and 2 bases, with 14 bases remaining between them. The germline CDR1 and CDR2 sequences are SGHTA and FQGNSA. CDR3 DNA sequence: TGTGCCAGCAATACGTGGGGGGTTCAAGAGACCCAGTACTTC. Amino acid sequence: CASNTWGVQETQYF.

This chain joins TRBV2 and TRBJ2-5; 9 nucleotides match TRBD1. The V segment lost 6 bases and the J segment 5 bases; nucleotides outside the gene matches: 7. From germline, CDR1 is SNHLY and CDR2 FYNNEI. CDR3 length: 14 amino acids. Written as DNA, the CDR3 is TGTGCCAGCAGGTCGACAGGGGGAGCGGAGACCCAGTACTTC. Residues: CASRSTGGAETQYF.

The V and J genes are TRBV12-5 and TRBJ1-1; D not resolved. There are 15 residues in the CDR3. CDR1 and CDR2 from the germline V gene are LGHNT and FRNRAP. V shed 5 bases and J shed 1 base, with 14 bases lying between them. The CDR3 DNA sequence: TGTGCTAGTGGTCCCGTTGGTGCGGGGAACACTGAAGCTTTCTTT. It is translated as CASGPVGAGNTEAFF.